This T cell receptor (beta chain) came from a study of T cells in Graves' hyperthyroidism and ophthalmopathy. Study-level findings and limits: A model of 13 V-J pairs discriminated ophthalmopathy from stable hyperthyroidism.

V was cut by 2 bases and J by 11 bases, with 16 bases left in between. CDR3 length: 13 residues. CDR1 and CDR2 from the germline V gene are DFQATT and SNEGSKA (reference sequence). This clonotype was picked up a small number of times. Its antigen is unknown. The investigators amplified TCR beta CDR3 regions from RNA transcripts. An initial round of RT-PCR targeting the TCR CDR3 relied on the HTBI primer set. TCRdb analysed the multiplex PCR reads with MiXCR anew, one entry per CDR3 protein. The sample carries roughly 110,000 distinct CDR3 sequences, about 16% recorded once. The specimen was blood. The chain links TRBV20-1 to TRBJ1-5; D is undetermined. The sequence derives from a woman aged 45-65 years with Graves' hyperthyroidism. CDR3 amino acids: CSARLTLDSSQHF. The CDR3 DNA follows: TGCAGTGCTAGACTCACCTTAGACTCGTCCCAGCATTTT.